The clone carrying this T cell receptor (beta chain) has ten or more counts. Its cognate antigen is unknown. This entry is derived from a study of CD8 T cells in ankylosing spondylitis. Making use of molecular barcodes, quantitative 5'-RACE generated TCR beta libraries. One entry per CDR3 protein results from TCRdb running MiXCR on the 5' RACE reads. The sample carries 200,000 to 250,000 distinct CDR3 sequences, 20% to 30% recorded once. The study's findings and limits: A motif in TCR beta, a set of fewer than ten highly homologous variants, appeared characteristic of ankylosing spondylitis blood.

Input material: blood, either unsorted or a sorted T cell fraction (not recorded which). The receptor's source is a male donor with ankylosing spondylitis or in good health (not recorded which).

The chain's CDR3 is CASSGGVRNTIYF. Written as DNA, the CDR3 is TGTGCCAGCAGTGGGGGAGTAAGAAACACCATATATTTT. V usage is TRBV12-3 or TRBV12-4 and J usage is TRBJ1-3; tentative D call: TRBD1 (5 bases). The CDR3 contains 13 residues. V lost 5 bases and J 5 bases, leaving 10 bases between the germline ends.